This T cell receptor beta chain was obtained from a study of T cells in Graves' hyperthyroidism and ophthalmopathy. The CDR3 totals 13 residues. Trimming took off 7 bases at V and 5 bases at J, with 13 bases between the two ends. CDR1 and CDR2 (germline): SGHRS, YFSETQ. Amplification yielded TCR beta CDR3 regions, with RNA transcripts as the source. The HTBI primer set drove a first-round RT-PCR of the TCR CDR3. TCRdb used MiXCR to reprocess the multiplex PCR reads, holding one entry per CDR3 protein. The sample holds roughly 300,000 distinct CDR3 sequences; about 20% are singletons and the top ten take approximately 49%. Among the patients, aged 18 to 65, hyperthyroidism was newly diagnosed and had lasted under 2 months. The PBMCs studied were ones that came from roughly 11 ml fresh peripheral blood. Whole-study findings and limits: The model anticipated ophthalmopathy a median approximately six months pre-onset.

This clonotype turned up a few times. The antigen is undetermined. The genes are TRBV5-1 and TRBJ2-1; possibly TRBD2 for D (7 bases). The source material was blood. The source is a woman aged 45-65 years with Graves' hyperthyroidism. DNA for the CDR3: TGCGCCAGCTTGGTAGGGGGGGACAATGAGCAGTTCTTC. It encodes CASLVGGDNEQFF. Drawing the rest from reference TRBV5-1 and TRBJ2-1, the complete variable domain is KAGVTQTPRYLIKTRGQQVTLSCSPISGHRSVSWYQQTPGQGLQFLFEYFSETQRNKGNFPGRFSGRQFSNSRSEMNVSTLELGDSALYLCASLVGGDNEQFFGPGTRLTVL.